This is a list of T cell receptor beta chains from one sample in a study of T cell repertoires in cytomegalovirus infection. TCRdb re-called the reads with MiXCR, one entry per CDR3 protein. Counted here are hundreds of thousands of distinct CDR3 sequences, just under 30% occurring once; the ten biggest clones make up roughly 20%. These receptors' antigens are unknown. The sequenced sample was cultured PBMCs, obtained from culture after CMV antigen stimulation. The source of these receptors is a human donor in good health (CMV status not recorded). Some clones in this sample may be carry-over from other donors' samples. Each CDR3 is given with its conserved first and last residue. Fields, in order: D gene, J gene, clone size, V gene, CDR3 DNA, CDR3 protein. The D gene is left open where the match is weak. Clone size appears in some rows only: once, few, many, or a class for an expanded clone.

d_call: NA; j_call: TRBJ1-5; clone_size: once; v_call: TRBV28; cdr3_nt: TGTGCCAGCAGCCCGACTTTAGGGGGCAATCAGCCCCAGCATTTT; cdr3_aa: CASSPTLGGNQPQHF
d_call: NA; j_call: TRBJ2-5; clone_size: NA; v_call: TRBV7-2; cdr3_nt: TGTGCCAGCAGCCCCGGCGGGGCCCAGGGAGCAAGTGTGATCCAGTACTTC; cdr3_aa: CASSPGGAQGASVIQYF
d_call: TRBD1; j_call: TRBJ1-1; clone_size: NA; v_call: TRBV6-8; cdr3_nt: TGTGCCAGCCTTTGGGACAGGGGAGGGGACACTGAAGCTTTCTTT; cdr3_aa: CASLWDRGGDTEAFF
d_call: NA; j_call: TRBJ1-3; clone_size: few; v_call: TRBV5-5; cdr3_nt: TGTGCCAGCAGTCGGGACCCCGGCTCTGGAAACACCATATATTTT; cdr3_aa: CASSRDPGSGNTIYF
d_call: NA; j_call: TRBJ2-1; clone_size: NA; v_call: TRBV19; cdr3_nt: TGTGCCAGTAGAAAGGACCGGAATTTTGACAATGAGCAGTTCTTC; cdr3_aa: CASRKDRNFDNEQFF
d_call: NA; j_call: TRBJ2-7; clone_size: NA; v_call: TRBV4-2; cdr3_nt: TGTGCCAGCAGCCAAGGTTTGGTTAACTACGAGCAGTACTTC; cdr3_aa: CASSQGLVNYEQYF
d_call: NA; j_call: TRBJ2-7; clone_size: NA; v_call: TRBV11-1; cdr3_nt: TGTGCCAGCAGCTCCGCAGGGTGGGACGAGCAGTACTTC; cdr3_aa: CASSSAGWDEQYF
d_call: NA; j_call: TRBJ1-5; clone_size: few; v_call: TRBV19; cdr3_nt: TGTGCCAGTACCTACCTACGCGGGGGCGCAGACAATCAGCCCCAGCATTTT; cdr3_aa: CASTYLRGGADNQPQHF
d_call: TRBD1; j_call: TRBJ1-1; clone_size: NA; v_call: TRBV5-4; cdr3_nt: TGTGCCAGCAGCTTGGGTGGACAGGCGAACACTGAAGCTTTCTTT; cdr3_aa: CASSLGGQANTEAFF
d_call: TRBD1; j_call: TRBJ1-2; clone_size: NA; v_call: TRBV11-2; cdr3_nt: TGTGCCAGCAGCTTATCGGGACAGGGTATTGGCTACACCTTC; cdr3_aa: CASSLSGQGIGYTF
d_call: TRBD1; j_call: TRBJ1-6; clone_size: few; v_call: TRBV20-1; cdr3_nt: TGCAGTGCTAGAGCCCTTTTGACAGGGGGGAATTCACCCCTCCACTTT; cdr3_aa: CSARALLTGGNSPLHF
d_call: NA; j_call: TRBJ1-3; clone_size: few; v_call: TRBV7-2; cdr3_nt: TGTGCCAGCAGCTTTGGCGGGAGCTCTGGAAACACCATATATTTT; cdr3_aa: CASSFGGSSGNTIYF
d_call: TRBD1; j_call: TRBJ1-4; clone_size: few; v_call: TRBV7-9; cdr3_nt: TGTGCCAGCAGCTACGGACAGGGAGCTGAAAAACTGTTTTTT; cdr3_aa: CASSYGQGAEKLFF
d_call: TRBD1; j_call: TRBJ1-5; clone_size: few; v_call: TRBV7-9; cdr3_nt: TGTGCCAGCAGCTTACACCCGACAGGGAAAGGGGCAGATCAGCCCCAGCATTTT; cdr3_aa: CASSLHPTGKGADQPQHF
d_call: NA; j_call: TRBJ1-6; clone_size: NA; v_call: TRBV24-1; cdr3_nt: TGTGCCACCAGTGATTTGCAAGTCGAGCGGGATAATTCACCCCTCCACTTT; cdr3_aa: CATSDLQVERDNSPLHF
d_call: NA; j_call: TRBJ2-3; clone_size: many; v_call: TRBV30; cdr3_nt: TGTGCCTGGAGTCCTTGGACGGTCGAGAGGACGCAGTATTTT; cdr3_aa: CAWSPWTVERTQYF
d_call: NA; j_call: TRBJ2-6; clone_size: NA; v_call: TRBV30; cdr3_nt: TGTGCCTGGAAAAGACAGGGCGGGAAGGGTGCCAACGTCCTGACTTTC; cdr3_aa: CAWKRQGGKGANVLTF
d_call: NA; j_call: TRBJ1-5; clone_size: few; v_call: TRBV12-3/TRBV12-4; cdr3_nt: TGTGCCAGCAGGGCCGGACAGCTCAATCAGCCCCAGCATTTT; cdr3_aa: CASRAGQLNQPQHF
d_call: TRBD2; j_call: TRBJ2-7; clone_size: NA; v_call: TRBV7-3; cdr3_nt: TGTGCCAGCGCTGTGGCTAGCGGAACCTACGAGCAGTACTTC; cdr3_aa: CASAVASGTYEQYF
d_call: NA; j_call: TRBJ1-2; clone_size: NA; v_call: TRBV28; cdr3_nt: TGTGCCAGCAGTTTAGGACGGCCCGCAATCTATGGCTACACCTTC; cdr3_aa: CASSLGRPAIYGYTF
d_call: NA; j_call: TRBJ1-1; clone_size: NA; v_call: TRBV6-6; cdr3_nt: TGTGCCAGCAGGGAATCTCGGAGGGACACTGAAGCTTTCTTT; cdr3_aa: CASRESRRDTEAFF
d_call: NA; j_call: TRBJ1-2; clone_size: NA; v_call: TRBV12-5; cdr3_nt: TGTGCTAGTGGTTTGACAGGGTTGGACGGCTACACCTTC; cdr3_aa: CASGLTGLDGYTF
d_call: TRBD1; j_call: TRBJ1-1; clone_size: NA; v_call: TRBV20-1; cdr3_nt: TGCAGTGCCGGAGGACAGGGAAAAATGAACACTGAAGCTTTCTTT; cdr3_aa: CSAGGQGKMNTEAFF
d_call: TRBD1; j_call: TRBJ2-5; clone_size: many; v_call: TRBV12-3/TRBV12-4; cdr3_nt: TGTGCCAGCAGTTTCGGGACAGGGATGGAGACCCAGTACTTC; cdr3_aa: CASSFGTGMETQYF
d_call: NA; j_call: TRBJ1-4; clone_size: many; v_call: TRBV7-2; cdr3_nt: TGTGCCAGCAGCTTAGATCGGTCGGCTGCAACTAATGAAAAACTGTTTTTT; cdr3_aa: CASSLDRSAATNEKLFF
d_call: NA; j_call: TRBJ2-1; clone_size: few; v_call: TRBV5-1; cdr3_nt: TGCGCCAGCAGCCCGGAGGGGACAGCTTACAATGAGCAGTTCTTC; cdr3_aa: CASSPEGTAYNEQFF
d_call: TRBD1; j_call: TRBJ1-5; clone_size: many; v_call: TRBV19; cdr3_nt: TGTGCCAGTAGCCGGGACAGGGGCAATCAGCCCCAGCATTTT; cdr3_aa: CASSRDRGNQPQHF
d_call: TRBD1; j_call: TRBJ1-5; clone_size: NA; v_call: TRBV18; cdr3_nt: TGTGCCAGCTCATCGGGACAGGGGGCGAATCAGCCCCAGCATTTT; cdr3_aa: CASSSGQGANQPQHF
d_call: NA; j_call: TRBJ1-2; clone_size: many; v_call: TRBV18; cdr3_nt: TGTGCCAGCTCAATTAGGGGAGGCGATGGCTACACCTTC; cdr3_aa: CASSIRGGDGYTF
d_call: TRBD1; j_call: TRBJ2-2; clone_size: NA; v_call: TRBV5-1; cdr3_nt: TGCGCCAGCAGCGACGGGACAGGGGTCACCGGGGAGCTGTTTTTT; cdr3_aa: CASSDGTGVTGELFF
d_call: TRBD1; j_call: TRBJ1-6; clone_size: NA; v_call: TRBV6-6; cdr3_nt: TGTGCCAGCAGCCCGGGACAGCAACGGTCACCCCTCCACTTT; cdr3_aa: CASSPGQQRSPLHF
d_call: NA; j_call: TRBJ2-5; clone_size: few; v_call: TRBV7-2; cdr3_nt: TGTGCCAGCAGCGTATCCAGGCCCTCGCAAGAGACCCAGTACTTC; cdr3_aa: CASSVSRPSQETQYF